A single sample gave rise to the 16 T cell receptor beta chains below, sequenced in a study of human versus mouse CDR3 diversity and MHC coevolution. Profiled with immunoSEQ multiplex PCR; TCRdb holds only in-frame clones, not every one. The sample has fewer than 80,000 clones, around 93% seen once. The sample comprised naive CD4+ T cells from blood. As to subset: CD45RO-negative CD62L-positive naive CD4 T cells. These receptors were obtained from a person aged 30-69 years in good health.

J is TRBJ2-7 and V is TRBV7-2, with 11 bases that match TRBD2. Germline V gene data show CDR1 as SGHTA and CDR2 as FQGNSA. V dropped 3 bases and J dropped 2; count of bases not matched to a gene: 6. This CDR3 region has 16 residues. The CDR3 sequence is CASSFNIAGGPYEQYF. CDR3 coding DNA: TGTGCCAGCAGCTTCAATATAGCGGGGGGGCCCTACGAGCAGTACTTC. The full variable domain, with the rest looked up from reference TRBV7-2 and TRBJ2-7, is GAGVSQSPSNKVTEKGKDVELRCDPISGHTALYWYRQSLGQGLEFLIYFQGNSAPDKSGLPSDRFSAERTGGSVSTLTIQRTQQEDSAVYLCASSFNIAGGPYEQYFGPGTRLTVT.

V is TRBV19 and J is TRBJ1-2; 12 positions agree with TRBD1. CDR3 length: 17 residues. The germline V gene has CDR1 LNHDA and CDR2 SQIVND (reference sequence). V lost 5 bases to trimming and J lost 4 bases; unmatched junction nucleotides: 11. Here the CDR3 DNA reads TGTGCCAGTAGTCAACACGGGACAGGGGGCGCCGGCTATGGCTACACCTTC. Amino acid sequence: CASSQHGTGGAGYGYTF.

The chain employs TRBV30 and TRBJ2-7; 13 positions match TRBD2. Trimming removed 3 bases from V and 5 bases from J; junction bases left unmatched: 10. Germline loops: CDR1 GTSNPN, CDR2 SVGIG (reference sequence). This CDR3 is built from 16 residues. The CDR3 sequence: CAWSRRGLAGVNEQYF. CDR3 in DNA: TGTGCCTGGAGCCGCCGCGGACTAGCGGGAGTCAACGAGCAGTACTTC.

The J gene is TRBJ2-2, the V gene TRBV5-1, with 9 positions matching TRBD2. The CDR3 is 17 residues long. J gave up 1 base and V 0 bases, and 4 bases lay outside the gene matches. Germline CDR1 and CDR2: SGHRS and YFSETQ. The CDR3 loop is CASSLAGSGGNTGELFF. The CDR3 DNA is TGCGCCAGCAGCTTGGCCGGTAGCGGGGGGAACACCGGGGAGCTGTTTTTT.

CDR3 nucleotides: TGCGCCAGCAGCTTGGAGTTCTACTACGAGCAGTACTTC. Translation: CASSLEFYYEQYF. The chain combines TRBV5-1 with TRBJ2-7; D not resolved. Trimming removed 0 bases at V and 3 bases at J, with 7 bases between. The CDR3 is made up of 13 amino acids. Germline V gives CDR1 SGHRS, CDR2 YFSETQ.

The genes are TRBV27 and TRBJ2-2; tentatively, D is TRBD1 (6 bases). From germline, CDR1 is MNHEY and CDR2 SMNVEV (reference sequence). Trimming took off 6 bases at V and 0 bases at J, with 20 bases between the two ends. This CDR3 is built from 18 residues. In DNA form, the CDR3 reads TGTGCCAGCAGCCGACGCCCCGTGGGGGCCTCGAACACCGGGGAGCTGTTTTTT. Translated, it gives CASSRRPVGASNTGELFF.

The V and J genes are TRBV9 and TRBJ2-1, with 8 bases fitting TRBD1. Germline loops: CDR1 SGDLS, CDR2 YYNGEE. V lost 1 base to trimming and J lost 8 bases; unmatched junction nucleotides: 11. The CDR3 is made up of 16 amino acids. The CDR3 DNA follows: TGTGCCAGCAGCGTACTAGGGTCAGGGGGCTTTGATGAGCAGTTCTTC. Its translation is CASSVLGSGGFDEQFF.

The V call is TRBV5-1, the J call TRBJ2-6; TRBD1 matches 8 bases. This CDR3 has 16 residues. Germline CDR1 and CDR2: SGHRS and YFSETQ. J lost 3 bases, V lost 4 bases, and 6 bases had no gene match. The CDR3 sequence is CASSMAGGGGANVLTF. CDR3 coding DNA: TGCGCCAGCAGCATGGCAGGGGGCGGTGGGGCCAACGTCCTGACTTTC.

V is TRBV30 and J is TRBJ2-3; possible D gene TRBD1, 6 bases. This CDR3 is 14 amino acids long. The V end was cut by 1 base, the J end by 0 bases, with 8 bases between. Germline V gene data show CDR1 as GTSNPN and CDR2 as SVGIG (reference sequence). The CDR3 DNA reads TGTGCCTGGAGTGCAGGGGTAAGCACAGATACGCAGTATTTT. It encodes CAWSAGVSTDTQYF.

V usage is TRBV6-5 and J usage is TRBJ1-6, with a weak D call TRBD1 (6 bases). This CDR3 comprises 13 residues. Germline CDR1 is MNHEY and CDR2 is SVGAGI. V was shortened by 0 bases and J by 14 bases, with 11 bases between the two germline ends. The CDR3 reads CASSYSKGQSLHF. CDR3 in DNA: TGTGCCAGCAGTTACTCGAAAGGACAGTCCCTCCACTTT.

The V call is TRBV30, the J call TRBJ1-1; perhaps TRBD1 as D (5 bases). Deletions cut 4 bases from V and 7 bases from J, with 19 bases between. The CDR3 is 14 residues long. From germline, CDR1 is GTSNPN and CDR2 SVGIG (reference sequence). The CDR3: CAWITSRQKVEAFF. CDR3 nucleotide sequence: TGTGCCTGGATTACCTCGAGACAGAAGGTTGAAGCTTTCTTT.

The rearrangement joins TRBV6-1 to TRBJ2-2; D perhaps matches TRBD2 (5 bases). Germline V gives CDR1 MNHNS, CDR2 SASEGT. The CDR3 extends over 15 amino acids. V lost 3 bases and J 2 bases, leaving 10 bases between the germline ends. DNA of the CDR3: TGTGCCAGCAGTGAGCGGAGCGGTAACACCGGGGAGCTGTTTTTT. Translated, it gives CASSERSGNTGELFF.

This clone was found once. This chain uses TRBV27 with TRBJ1-1; possibly TRBD1 for D (5 bases). The CDR3 extends over 13 amino acids. Between the trimmed V and J ends, which lost 4 bases and 5 bases, there was a span of 11 bases. Germline V CDR1 and CDR2: MNHEY, SMNVEV (reference sequence). CDR3 region: CASSWRGITEAFF. DNA for the CDR3: TGTGCCAGCAGTTGGAGGGGCATAACTGAAGCTTTCTTT.

The chain has TRBV5-1 and TRBJ2-3; TRBD2 is a possible D gene (5 bases). The CDR3 consists of 14 residues. V was clipped by 2 bases and J by 1 base, with 8 bases between them. CDR1 is SGHRS and CDR2 is YFSETQ in the germline V gene. The DNA of the CDR3 is TGCGCCAGCAGCTTACCCGGGGGCACAGATACGCAGTATTTT. Amino acids: CASSLPGGTDTQYF.

The chain has TRBV7-5 and TRBJ1-5. TRBV7-5 is described as a pseudogene. The CDR3 sequence is 20 residues long. CDR3 nucleotide sequence: TGTGTCAGAAGCTTAGCCACAGTGAGGGCATCACTGTGTAGCAATCAGCCCCAGCATTTT. Its translation: CVRSLATVRASLCSNQPQHF.

The chain is built from TRBV7-7 and TRBJ2-3, with 9 bases fitting TRBD1. The CDR3 totals 15 residues. Germline assignment: CDR1 SSHAT and CDR2 FNYEAQ (reference sequence). Trimming removed 1 base from V and 2 bases from J; junction bases left unmatched: 1. The CDR3: CASSLGTGVTDTQYF. In nucleotides, the CDR3 is TGTGCCAGCAGCTTAGGGACAGGGGTCACAGATACGCAGTATTTT.